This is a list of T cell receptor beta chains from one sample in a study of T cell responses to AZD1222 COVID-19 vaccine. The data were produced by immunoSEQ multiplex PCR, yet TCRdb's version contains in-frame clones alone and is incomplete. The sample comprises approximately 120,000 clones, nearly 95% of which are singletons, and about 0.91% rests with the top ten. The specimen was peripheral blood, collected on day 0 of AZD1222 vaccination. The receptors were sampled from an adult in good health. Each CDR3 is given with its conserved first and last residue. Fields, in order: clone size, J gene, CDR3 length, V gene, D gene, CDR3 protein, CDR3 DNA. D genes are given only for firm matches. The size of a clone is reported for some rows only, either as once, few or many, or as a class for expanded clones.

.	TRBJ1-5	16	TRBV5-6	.	CASSHWDNPGNQPQHF	TGTGCCAGCAGCCACTGGGACAATCCGGGCAATCAGCCCCAGCATTTT
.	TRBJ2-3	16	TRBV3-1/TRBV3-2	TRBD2	CASSQAQRGGLDTQYF	TGTGCCAGCAGCCAAGCCCAGCGGGGGGGCCTCGATACGCAGTATTTT
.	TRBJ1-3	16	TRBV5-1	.	CASSFREINSGNTIYF	TGCGCCAGCAGCTTTCGCGAGATCAACTCTGGAAACACCATATATTTT
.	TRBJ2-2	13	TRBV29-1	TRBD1	CSVQGADTGELFF	TGCAGCGTTCAGGGGGCGGATACCGGGGAGCTGTTTTTT
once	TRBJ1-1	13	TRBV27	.	CASSLGRNTEAFF	TGTGCCAGCAGTTTGGGCAGAAACACTGAAGCTTTCTTT
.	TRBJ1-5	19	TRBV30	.	CAWSVTRQSLHGGNQPQHF	TGTGCCTGGAGTGTAACCCGACAGTCTCTCCACGGGGGCAATCAGCCCCAGCATTTT
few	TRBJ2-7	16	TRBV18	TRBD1	CASSPLLGQGVHEQYF	TGTGCCAGCTCACCCTTACTCGGACAGGGGGTGCACGAGCAGTACTTC
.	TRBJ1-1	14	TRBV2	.	CASSAGTVNTEAFF	TGTGCCAGCAGCGCCGGGACGGTGAACACTGAAGCTTTCTTT
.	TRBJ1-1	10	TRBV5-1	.	CASSLGGAFF	TGCGCCAGCAGCTTGGGGGGTGCTTTCTTT
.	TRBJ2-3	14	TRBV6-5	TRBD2	CASSRTSKPDTQYF	TGTGCCAGCAGTAGGACTAGTAAGCCAGATACGCAGTATTTT
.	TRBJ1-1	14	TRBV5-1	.	CASSLDRPNTEAFF	TGCGCCAGCAGCTTGGACAGACCAAACACTGAAGCTTTCTTT
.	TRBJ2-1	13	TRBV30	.	CAWSGLAGNEQFF	TGTGCCTGGAGCGGGCTAGCCGGCAATGAGCAGTTCTTC
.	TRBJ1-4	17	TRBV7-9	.	CASSNVYGEGGEEKLFF	TGTGCCAGCAGCAACGTGTACGGAGAGGGGGGCGAGGAAAAACTGTTTTTT
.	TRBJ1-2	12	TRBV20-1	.	CSASAQHYGYTF	TGCAGTGCTAGTGCGCAACACTATGGCTACACCTTC
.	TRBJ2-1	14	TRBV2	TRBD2	CASSGLAGENEQFF	TGTGCCAGCAGCGGACTAGCGGGGGAGAATGAGCAGTTCTTC
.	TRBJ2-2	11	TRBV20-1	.	CSARQLRELFF	TGCAGTGCTAGACAGCTCCGGGAGCTGTTTTTT
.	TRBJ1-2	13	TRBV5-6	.	CASSLERIYGYTF	TGTGCCAGCAGCTTGGAACGGATCTATGGCTACACCTTC
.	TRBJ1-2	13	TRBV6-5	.	CASSYGGNYGYTF	TGTGCCAGCAGTTACGGGGGAAACTATGGCTACACCTTC
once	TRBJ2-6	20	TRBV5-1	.	CASRIRRPGTEGSGANVLTF	TGCGCCAGCAGGATTCGGCGGCCCGGGACCGAAGGCTCTGGGGCCAACGTCCTGACTTTC
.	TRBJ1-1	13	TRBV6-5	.	CASKPRAATEAFF	TGTGCCAGCAAGCCCCGAGCGGCCACTGAAGCTTTCTTT
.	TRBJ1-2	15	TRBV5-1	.	CASSFGANQGYGYTF	TGCGCCAGCAGCTTCGGGGCAAACCAAGGCTATGGCTACACCTTC
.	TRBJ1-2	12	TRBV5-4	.	CASSSDGYGYTF	TGTGCCAGCAGCTCAGACGGCTATGGCTACACCTTC
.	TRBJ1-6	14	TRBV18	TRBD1	CASSTTGTGSPLHF	TGTGCCAGCTCAACGACAGGGACGGGTTCACCCCTCCACTTT
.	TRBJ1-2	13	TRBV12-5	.	CASGSGTYYGYTF	TGTGCTAGTGGTTCCGGCACCTACTATGGCTACACCTTC
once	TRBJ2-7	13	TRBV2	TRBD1	CASSGQGAQEQYF	TGTGCCAGCAGCGGACAGGGGGCGCAAGAGCAGTACTTC
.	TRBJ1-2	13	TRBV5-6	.	CASSLGMAYGYTF	TGTGCCAGCAGCTTGGGTATGGCCTATGGCTACACCTTC
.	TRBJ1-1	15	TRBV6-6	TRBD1	CASSNPRLTGSEAFF	TGTGCCAGCAGCAATCCCAGACTGACAGGGTCTGAAGCTTTCTTT
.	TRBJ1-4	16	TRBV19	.	CASSMGLGNLGEKLFF	TGTGCCAGTAGTATGGGCCTCGGGAACCTGGGGGAAAAACTGTTTTTT
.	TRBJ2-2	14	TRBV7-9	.	CASSPWDSVGELFF	TGTGCCAGCAGCCCTTGGGATAGCGTCGGGGAGCTGTTTTTT
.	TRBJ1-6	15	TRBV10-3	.	CAISESSGPNSPLHF	TGTGCCATCAGTGAGTCGTCAGGGCCCAATTCACCCCTCCACTTT
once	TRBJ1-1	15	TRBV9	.	CASSVAPQPDTEAFF	TGTGCCAGCAGCGTAGCCCCACAGCCGGACACTGAAGCTTTCTTT
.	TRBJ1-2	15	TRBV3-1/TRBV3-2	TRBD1	CASSPRTGIGYGYTF	TGTGCCAGCAGCCCACGGACAGGGATAGGGTATGGCTACACCTTC
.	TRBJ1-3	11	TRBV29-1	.	CSGGTGNTIYF	TGCAGCGGGGGAACTGGAAACACCATATATTTT
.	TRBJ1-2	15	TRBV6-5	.	CASRIPGRTNYGYTF	TGTGCCAGCAGGATACCGGGACGGACTAACTATGGCTACACCTTC
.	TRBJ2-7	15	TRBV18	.	CASSPPLGGRDEQYF	TGTGCCAGCTCACCCCCCCTGGGAGGTCGGGACGAGCAGTACTTC
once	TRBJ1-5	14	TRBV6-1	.	CASSEGGERQPQHF	TGTGCCAGCAGTGAAGGAGGGGAACGTCAGCCCCAGCATTTT